This TCR beta chain was documented in a study of patients and donors after allogeneic stem cell transplantation (dated by TCRdb to 2020 to 2021). Library generation was performed with RT-PCR. Sequencing used a NextSeq 550. TCRdb took the public reads, trimmed them with fastp at Q25, ran MiXCR for clone calling and kept in-frame beta chains. Rows are combined by CDR3 protein, so each entry shows the most common genes and DNA. This sample comprises approximately 160,000 distinct CDR3 sequences, 30% of them detected only once. The ten largest make up approximately 3% of the sample. For CDR1 and CDR2, the germline V gene lists KGHDR and SFDVKD. Ends trimmed: V by 4 bases, J by 8 bases; bases unmatched to a gene: 2. From its cysteine to its phenylalanine, the CDR3 spans 14 amino acids. Of all the DNA, just the CDR3 is kept, 42 bases in frame from base 1. This clonotype was counted a few times. No cognate antigen has been identified for it. There are no base qualities to consult, and no much larger clone falls within one base.

The sequence derives from a human donor who was either an allogeneic HSCT recipient or a stem cell or donor lymphocyte infusion donor (not recorded which). It is not recorded whose cells these are; they may come from a transplant donor. This receptor chain uses TRBV24-1 and TRBJ2-2, and 11 bases in between align with TRBD2. The sample comprised blood, either unsorted or a sorted T cell fraction (not recorded which). The bases read TGTGCCACCAGTGAGCTAGCGGGAGGTGGGGAGCTGTTTTTT. The encoded protein is CATSELAGGGELFF.